This T cell receptor beta chain was identified during a study of T-cell reconstitution after alpha-beta-depleted transplantation in children. This CDR3 spans 13 amino acids. Trimming stripped 6 bases from V and 1 base from J, with 7 bases between. Germline V lookup: CDR1 SGHRS, CDR2 YFSETQ. Preparation of the TCRbeta library involved a method that used unique molecular identifiers. MiXCR, run by TCRdb on the PCR reads, gives a single entry per CDR3 protein. The sample yields over 200,000 distinct CDR3 sequences, around 9.5% seen once. This clonotype has ten or more counts. The specimen comprised PBMCs from the stem cell graft donor, sampled from the stem cell graft. This TCR was recovered from a human donor who donated a stem cell graft to a child with acute lymphoblastic leukemia. The rearrangement links TRBV5-1 to TRBJ2-2; unclear D gene. The CDR3 here is CASTWVNTGELFF. CDR3 nucleotide sequence: TGCGCCAGCACGTGGGTGAACACCGGGGAGCTGTTTTTT. Full variable domain (outside the CDR3, taken from reference TRBV5-1 and TRBJ2-2): KAGVTQTPRYLIKTRGQQVTLSCSPISGHRSVSWYQQTPGQGLQFLFEYFSETQRNKGNFPGRFSGRQFSNSRSEMNVSTLELGDSALYLCASTWVNTGELFFGEGSRLTVL.